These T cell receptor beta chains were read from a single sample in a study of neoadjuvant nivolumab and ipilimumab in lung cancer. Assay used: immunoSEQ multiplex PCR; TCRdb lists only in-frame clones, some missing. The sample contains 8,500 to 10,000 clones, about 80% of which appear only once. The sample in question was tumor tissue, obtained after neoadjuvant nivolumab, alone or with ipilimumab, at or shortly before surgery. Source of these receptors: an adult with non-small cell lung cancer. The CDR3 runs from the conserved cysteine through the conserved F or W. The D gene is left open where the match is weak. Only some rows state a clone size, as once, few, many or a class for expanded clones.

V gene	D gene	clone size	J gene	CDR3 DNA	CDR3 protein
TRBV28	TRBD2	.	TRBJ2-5	TGTGCCAGCAGTTTAAGACGGGGACTAGCGGGGGTAGAGACCCAGTACTTC	CASSLRRGLAGVETQYF
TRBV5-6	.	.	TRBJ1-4	TGTGCCAGCAGCTTCTGGCAGCGGTGGGAAAAACTGTTTTTT	CASSFWQRWEKLFF
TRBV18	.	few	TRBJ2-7	TGTGCCAGCTCACCAGAGAATACCTACGAGCAGTACTTC	CASSPENTYEQYF
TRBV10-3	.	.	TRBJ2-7	TGTGCCATCAGTGACTCACAGGGTAATAATGACGAGCAGTACTTC	CAISDSQGNNDEQYF
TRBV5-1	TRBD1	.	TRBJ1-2	TGCGCCAGCAGCTTGGGCGGACAGGGGTACTATGGCTACACCTTC	CASSLGGQGYYGYTF
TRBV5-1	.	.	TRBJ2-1	TGCGCCAGCAGCTTGGCGGGAATGGGTGCCGGTTACAATGAGCAGTTCTTC	CASSLAGMGAGYNEQFF
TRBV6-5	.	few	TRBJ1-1	TGTGCCAGCAGTTACTACACTGAAGCTTTCTTT	CASSYYTEAFF
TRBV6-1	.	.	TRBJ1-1	TGTGCCAGCAGTGCCGGGACATCCGACACTGAAGCTTTCTTT	CASSAGTSDTEAFF
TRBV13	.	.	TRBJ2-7	TGTGCCAGCAGCTACACCCGGGATCGCCCCTACGAGCAGTACTTC	CASSYTRDRPYEQYF
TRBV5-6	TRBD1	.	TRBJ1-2	TGTGCCAGCAGCTTTCAGGGGGCGGATGGCTACACCTTC	CASSFQGADGYTF
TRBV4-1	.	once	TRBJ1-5	TGCGCCAGCAGCCAAGATCGAGGCAGGGTAATAAATCAGCCCCAGCATTTT	CASSQDRGRVINQPQHF
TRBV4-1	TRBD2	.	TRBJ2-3	TGCGCCAGCAGCCAATCGGGACTAGCGGGCACAGATACGCAGTATTTT	CASSQSGLAGTDTQYF
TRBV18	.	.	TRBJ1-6	TGTGCCAGCTCCTCGGGGGTCTATAATTCACCCCTCCACTTT	CASSSGVYNSPLHF
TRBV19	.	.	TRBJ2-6	TGTGCCAGTAGTCCGCGGACAGCCGCCGCTGGGGCCAACGTCCTGACTTTC	CASSPRTAAAGANVLTF
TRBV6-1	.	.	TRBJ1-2	TGTGCCAGCAGCTTGACGGGAAACTATGGCTACACCTTC	CASSLTGNYGYTF
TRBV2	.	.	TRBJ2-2	TGTGCCAGCAGTGAAGGGAATCGGGGGACCGGGGAGCTGTTTTTT	CASSEGNRGTGELFF
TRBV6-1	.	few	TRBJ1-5	TGTGCCAGCAGCGCAGACGCCCCGAACCAGCATTTT	CASSADAPNQHF
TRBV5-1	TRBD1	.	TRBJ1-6	TGCGCCAGCCAGCCCGGGACAGATGGGTCACCCCTCCACTTT	CASQPGTDGSPLHF
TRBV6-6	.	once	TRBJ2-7	TGTGCCAGCAGTTACCCTTTGGCCATCTCCTACGAGCAGTACTTC	CASSYPLAISYEQYF
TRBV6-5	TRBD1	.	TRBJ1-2	TGTGCCAGCAGTTACGGACAGGGAAGAGGCTACACCTTC	CASSYGQGRGYTF
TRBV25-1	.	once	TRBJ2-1	TGTGCCAGCAGGGATGACAGTTACAATGAGCAGTTCTTC	CASRDDSYNEQFF
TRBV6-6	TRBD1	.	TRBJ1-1	TGTGCCAGCAAAGGACAGGGGGCTGGAGCTTTCTTT	CASKGQGAGAFF